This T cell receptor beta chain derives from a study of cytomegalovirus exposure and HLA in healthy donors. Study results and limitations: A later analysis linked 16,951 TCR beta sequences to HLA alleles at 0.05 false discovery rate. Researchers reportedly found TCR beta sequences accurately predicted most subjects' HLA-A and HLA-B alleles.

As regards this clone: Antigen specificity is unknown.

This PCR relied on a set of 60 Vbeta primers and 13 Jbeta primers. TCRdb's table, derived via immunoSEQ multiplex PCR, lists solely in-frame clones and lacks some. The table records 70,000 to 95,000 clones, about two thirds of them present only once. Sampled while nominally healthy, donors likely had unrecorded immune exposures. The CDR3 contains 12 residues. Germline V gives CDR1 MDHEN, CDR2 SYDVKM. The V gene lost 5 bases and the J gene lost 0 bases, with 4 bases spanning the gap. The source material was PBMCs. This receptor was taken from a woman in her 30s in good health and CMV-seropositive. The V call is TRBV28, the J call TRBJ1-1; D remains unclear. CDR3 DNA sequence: TGTGCCAGCAGTCTCTTGAACACTGAAGCTTTCTTT. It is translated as CASSLLNTEAFF.